This T cell receptor (beta chain) was recorded in a study of molecular identifiers for immune sequencing clone quantification. The V and J ends lost 6 bases and 5 bases, in that order; junction bases with no gene match: 1. The CDR3 has 11 residues. Germline V gene sequence: CDR1 MNHEY, CDR2 SVGAGI. TCRdb used MiXCR to reprocess the PCR reads, holding one entry per CDR3 protein. The table includes around 460,000 distinct CDR3 sequences, over 20% detected once. In its sample, this clonotype was seen many times. For naive CD8 T cells, sorting used the CD8+CD4-CCR7+CD45RA+ phenotype. The chain joins TRBV6-5 to TRBJ2-7; 7 bases match TRBD2. The sequenced material came from naive CD8+ T cells from blood, with Jurkat cell RNA spiked in. Subset defined: FACS-sorted CD8+CD4-CCR7+CD45RA+ naive T cells. This sequence was found in a human donor in good health. Some libraries in this study had Jurkat cell RNA spiked in. CDR3 residues: CASRAGDEQYF. In DNA, the CDR3 is TGTGCCAGCAGGGCGGGAGACGAGCAGTACTTC.